Given below is one T cell receptor (beta chain) in context. No antigen is known for it. These data come from a study of regulatory T cells in long-lasting Graves disease. As to time point: newly diagnosed GD, antithyroid drugs for less than 3 months. Following extraction of RNA from PBMCs, that RNA was used to make the TCR library. Relying on iRepertoire HTBI primers and Arm-PCR of CDR3 regions, the team built TCR beta libraries. Via MiXCR, TCRdb re-called the multiplex PCR reads, giving one row per CDR3 protein. The sample comprises around 500,000 distinct CDR3 sequences, 15% to 20% of which are singletons, and roughly 25% rests with the top ten. Study-level points and caveats: Few sampled subjects may have lowered accuracy.

These data were also reused for a study on T cells in Graves' hyperthyroidism and ophthalmopathy.

Sequencing used peripheral blood mononuclear cells (PBMCs), obtained at new diagnosis, from a patient treated with antithyroid drugs. The origin of this receptor is a woman between 40 and 65 years old with Graves disease.

The CDR3 DNA sequence: TGTGCCAGCAGTGATATCGAGATTGGTGAGCAGTTCTTC. It yields the protein CASSDIEIGEQFF. The chain employs TRBV6-2 or TRBV6-3 and TRBJ2-1; D ambiguous. Germline CDR1 is MNHEY and CDR2 is SVGEGT. This CDR3 has 13 residues. Trimming took off 5 bases at V and 9 bases at J, with 14 bases between the two ends.